The entry that follows covers one T cell receptor (beta chain) sequence. Its target is unknown. These data belong to a study of vaccination effects on CD4 cells after COVID-19. Between the trimmed V and J ends, which lost 0 bases and 0 bases, there was a span of 3 bases. The CDR3 covers 14 residues. The V gene's germline CDR1 is SGHRS and CDR2 YFSETQ. When around nine days of culture had elapsed, CD4+ T cells were isolated. Confirmation by PCR established that the person had SARS-CoV-2 infection between March and December 2020. All participants had two doses of either the BNT162b2 or mRNA-1273 vaccine. Study-wide findings and caveats: Newly vaccine-induced clones made up most of the convalescents' post-vaccine spike-reactive clones.

Data came from immunoSEQ multiplex PCR; TCRdb stores just in-frame clones and leaves some out. The profile covers roughly 46,000 clones, with over 60% appearing a single time and 5% to 5.5% taken by the ten largest. The receptor comes from a human donor who had a prior SARS-CoV-2 infection. This chain links TRBV5-1 with TRBJ2-2; no clear D. The sample was CD4+ T cells from PBMCs cultured without peptide, taken after COVID-19 vaccination. The CDR3 loop is CASSLATNTGELFF. DNA for the CDR3: TGCGCCAGCAGCTTGGCGACGAACACCGGGGAGCTGTTTTTT.